The clone carrying this TCR beta chain was detected many times. Its antigen remains unidentified. The CDR3 end falls 3 residues outside the read, so it is completed with the germline J gene. This sample is part of a study of T cell clonality in common variable immunodeficiency. Study results and caveats: Reportedly, TCR beta sequences from common variable immunodeficiency showed fewer deletions and N-nucleotide insertions. Compared with controls, CVID subjects had fewer shared TCRbeta clones. CVID subjects showed higher TCRbeta clonality than healthy controls. CVID patient heterogeneity limited repertoire-clinical complication correlations.

The CDR3 totals 14 residues. The V and J ends lost 4 bases and 6 bases, in that order; junction bases with no gene match: 6. Germline CDR1 and CDR2: SGHDN and FVKESK. Clones were read by immunoSEQ multiplex PCR, and TCRdb kept only the in-frame ones, dropping some. This sample comprises about 39,000 clones, none seen once only. The chain couples TRBV14 to TRBJ2-1, with TRBD1 identical over 7 bases. This receptor was obtained from a person aged 18-69 years in good health. The sample taken for sequencing was peripheral blood mononuclear cells. The DNA read from the CDR3 is TGTGCCAGCAGCCCGCGACAGGGCAGCAATGAG. Translating gives CASSPRQGSNE. The complete CDR3 reads CASSPRQGSNEQFF.